The 14 T cell receptor beta chains below all came from one sample that was sequenced in a study of blood T cell repertoires in COVID-19 (TCRdb year 2020). Library preparation used the immunoSEQ multiplex PCR assay. TCRdb obtained this table from immuneACCESS and retained in-frame rearrangements with V and J assigned. These tables miss some clones; where compared with another copy, unresolved V genes account for less than half of the shortfall, and the remainder is unexplained. This sample comprises approximately 200,000 clones, 65% to 85% of them detected only once. The ten top clones hold more than 2.5% of the sample. The sample consisted of peripheral blood. The receptors were sampled from a woman aged 25 to 45 who had recovered from COVID-19.

About this clone itself: The sample has other DNA sequences that encode this CDR3 too. In DNA form, the CDR3 reads TGTGCCAGCAGCCAAGGAGGGGGTAGGACAGATACGCAGTATTTT. Translated, it gives CASSQGGGRTDTQYF. The rearrangement uses TRBV4-2 and TRBJ2-3; perhaps TRBD1 as D (6 bases). The CDR3 totals 15 residues. The ends were cut back, 1 base at V and 3 bases at J, with 11 bases in the middle. The germline gives CDR1 LGHNA, CDR2 YNFKEQ.

V usage is TRBV11-1 and J usage is TRBJ2-1; no clear D gene. The CDR3 is 13 amino acids. CDR1 is SGHAT, CDR2 FQDESV, per germline (reference sequence). Trimming took off 3 bases at V and 5 bases at J, with 8 bases between the two ends. The CDR3, as DNA: TGTGCCAGCAGCTTTGGCTTAAACAATGAGCAGTTCTTC. This gives the protein CASSFGLNNEQFF.

As DNA, the CDR3 is TGCGCCAGCAGCCCCTATAGCGGGCAAGAGACCCAGTACTTC. Its translation is CASSPYSGQETQYF. V gene TRBV5-1 combines with J gene TRBJ2-5; 7 nucleotides match TRBD2. The CDR3 is 14 residues long. CDR1 is SGHRS and CDR2 is YFSETQ in the germline V gene. V lost 4 bases, J lost 2 bases, and 5 bases stayed unmatched.

The chain is built from TRBV28 and TRBJ2-5; 10 bases match TRBD2. The CDR3 loop spans 16 amino acids. Trimming removed 5 bases from V and 3 bases from J; junction bases left unmatched: 9. The germline gives CDR1 MDHEN, CDR2 SYDVKM. CDR3 protein: CASSLRQGLAKETQYF. In DNA, the CDR3 is TGTGCCAGCAGTCTCCGTCAGGGACTAGCGAAAGAGACCCAGTACTTC. Together with reference TRBV28 and TRBJ2-5, the CDR3 gives the full variable domain: DVKVTQSSRYLVKRTGEKVFLECVQDMDHENMFWYRQDPGLGLRLIYFSYDVKMKEKGDIPEGYSVSREKKERFSLILESASTNQTSMYLCASSLRQGLAKETQYFGPGTRLLVL.

This chain links TRBV6-5 with TRBJ2-7, with 7 positions matching TRBD2. Germline V gene lookup returns CDR1 MNHEY and CDR2 SVGAGI. The CDR3 is 15 residues long. Unmatched junction bases numbered 4, after V lost 0 bases and J lost 2 bases. CDR3 amino acids: CASSYSVAGPYEQYF. In DNA, the CDR3 is TGTGCCAGCAGTTACTCGGTAGCGGGCCCCTACGAGCAGTACTTC.

This chain connects TRBV6-1 to TRBJ1-1, with D uncertain. Germline V gene lookup returns CDR1 MNHNS and CDR2 SASEGT. Deletions cut 5 bases from V and 5 bases from J, with 12 bases between. This CDR3 has 13 amino acids. In nucleotides, the CDR3 is TGTGCCAGCAGTTCCCCCGGGGTAACTGAAGCTTTCTTT. As protein: CASSSPGVTEAFF.

The CDR3 protein is CASSQDSADRVQTQYF. The CDR3 bases are TGCGCCAGCAGCCAAGATTCCGCCGACAGGGTCCAGACCCAGTACTTC. The chain couples TRBV4-1 to TRBJ2-5, with 7 bases that match TRBD1. Germline V gene sequence: CDR1 MGHRA, CDR2 YSYEKL. This CDR3 spans 16 amino acids. Germline trimming cut 0 bases from V and 6 bases from J; bases unmatched to any gene: 10.

The rearrangement uses TRBV5-1 and TRBJ1-1, with a tentative D call TRBD1 (5 bases). Germline CDR1 is SGHRS and CDR2 is YFSETQ. V lost 1 base, J lost 3 bases, and 10 bases lay in between. There are 14 residues in the CDR3. DNA for the CDR3: TGCGCCAGCAGCTTGTACCCGACAGACACTGAAGCTTTCTTT. This sequence encodes CASSLYPTDTEAFF.

The J gene is TRBJ2-3, the V gene TRBV6-6, with D possibly TRBD2 on 5 matching bases. CDR3 length: 12 residues. The germline V gene has CDR1 MNHNY and CDR2 SVGAGI (reference sequence). With 2 bases removed from V and 5 bases from J, the gap between germline ends came to 5 bases. CDR3 sequence reads: CASSYRGDTQYF. DNA of the CDR3: TGTGCCAGCAGTTACCGGGGAGATACGCAGTATTTT.

V and J are TRBV28 and TRBJ2-7; 7 bases fit TRBD2. CDR3 length: 16 amino acids. Germline V gene lookup returns CDR1 MDHEN and CDR2 SYDVKM. V was clipped by 3 bases and J by 2 bases; unmatched bases: 10. Here the CDR3 DNA reads TGTGCCAGCAGTTTTCACCTAGCGGCCCTCACCTACGAGCAGTACTTC. Amino acids: CASSFHLAALTYEQYF.

The chain combines TRBV7-9 with TRBJ2-2; D might be TRBD1 (5 bases). Germline V CDR1 and CDR2: SEHNR, FQNEAQ (reference sequence). This CDR3 comprises 17 residues. V lost 5 bases to trimming and J lost 0 bases, with 16 bases between them. The CDR3 DNA is TGTGCCAGCAGCCCGCGACAGTATACTTCGAACACCGGGGAGCTGTTTTTT. It specifies CASSPRQYTSNTGELFF.

This chain joins TRBV19 and TRBJ2-2; 7 bases agree with TRBD1. V shed 10 bases and J 2 bases; nucleotides not matched to a gene: 10. The CDR3 has 15 amino acids. The germline gives CDR1 LNHDA, CDR2 SQIVND (reference sequence). The CDR3 coding sequence is TGTGCCATCTCCGGGACAGAGGATAACACCGGGGAGCTGTTTTTT. Translating gives CAISGTEDNTGELFF.

The chain joins TRBV7-9 to TRBJ2-2, with TRBD2 matching over 16 bases. CDR1 and CDR2 (germline): SEHNR, FQNEAQ (reference sequence). The CDR3 runs to 18 residues. V lost 5 bases, J lost 6 bases, and 9 bases stayed unmatched. CDR3 protein: CASSPGTSGRVEPGELFF. The CDR3 coding sequence is TGTGCCAGCAGCCCCGGGACTAGCGGGAGGGTCGAACCCGGGGAGCTGTTTTTT.

The CDR3 DNA reads TGTGCCAGTGCCCCAGGGGGCTCAACTAATGAAAAACTGTTTTTT. Its protein product is CASAPGGSTNEKLFF. V usage is TRBV28 and J usage is TRBJ1-4, with 8 bases that match TRBD1. This CDR3 is 15 amino acids long. Germline CDR1 MDHEN, CDR2 SYDVKM. Germline trimming cut 9 bases from V and 0 bases from J; bases unmatched to any gene: 6. Full variable domain (missing parts from reference TRBV28 and TRBJ1-4): DVKVTQSSRYLVKRTGEKVFLECVQDMDHENMFWYRQDPGLGLRLIYFSYDVKMKEKGDIPEGYSVSREKKERFSLILESASTNQTSMYLCASAPGGSTNEKLFFGSGTQLSVL.